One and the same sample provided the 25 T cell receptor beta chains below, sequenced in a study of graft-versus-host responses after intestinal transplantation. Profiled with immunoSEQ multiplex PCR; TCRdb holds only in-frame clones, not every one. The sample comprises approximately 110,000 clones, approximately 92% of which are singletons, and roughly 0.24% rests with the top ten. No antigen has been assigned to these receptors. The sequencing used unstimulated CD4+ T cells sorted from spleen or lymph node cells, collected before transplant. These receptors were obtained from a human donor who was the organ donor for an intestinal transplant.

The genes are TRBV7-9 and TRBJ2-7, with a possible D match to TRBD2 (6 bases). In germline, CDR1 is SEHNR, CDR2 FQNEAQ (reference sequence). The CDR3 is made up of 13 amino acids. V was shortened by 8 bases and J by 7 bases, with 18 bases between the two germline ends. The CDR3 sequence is CASSVGGLGEQYF. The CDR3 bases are TGTGCCAGCTCTGTCGGGGGTCTCGGGGAGCAGTACTTC.

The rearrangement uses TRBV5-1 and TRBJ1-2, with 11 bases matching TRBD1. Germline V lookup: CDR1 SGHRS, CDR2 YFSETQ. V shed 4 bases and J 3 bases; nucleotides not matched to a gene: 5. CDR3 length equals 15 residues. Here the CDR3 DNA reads TGCGCCAGCAGCGACCGGGACAGGGGGTACTATGGCTACACCTTC. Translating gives CASSDRDRGYYGYTF.

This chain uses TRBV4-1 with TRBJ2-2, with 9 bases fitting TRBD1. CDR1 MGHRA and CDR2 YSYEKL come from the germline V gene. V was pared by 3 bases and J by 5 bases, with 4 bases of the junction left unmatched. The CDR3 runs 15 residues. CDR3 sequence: CASSQGTGWTGELFF. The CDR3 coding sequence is TGCGCCAGCAGCCAGGGGACAGGGTGGACCGGGGAGCTGTTTTTT.

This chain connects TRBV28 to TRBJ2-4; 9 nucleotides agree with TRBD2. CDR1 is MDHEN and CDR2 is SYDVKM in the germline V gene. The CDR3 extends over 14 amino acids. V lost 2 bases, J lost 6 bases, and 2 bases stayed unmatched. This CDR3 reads CASSLLGLANIQYF. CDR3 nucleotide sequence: TGTGCCAGCAGTTTACTGGGACTAGCAAACATTCAGTACTTC.

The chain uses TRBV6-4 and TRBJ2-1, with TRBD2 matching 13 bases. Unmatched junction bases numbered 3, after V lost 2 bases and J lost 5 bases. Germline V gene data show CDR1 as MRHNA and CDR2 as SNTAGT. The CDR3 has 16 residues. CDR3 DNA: TGTGCCAGCAGTGACCCCGGACTAGCGGGAGACAATGAGCAGTTCTTC. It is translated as CASSDPGLAGDNEQFF.

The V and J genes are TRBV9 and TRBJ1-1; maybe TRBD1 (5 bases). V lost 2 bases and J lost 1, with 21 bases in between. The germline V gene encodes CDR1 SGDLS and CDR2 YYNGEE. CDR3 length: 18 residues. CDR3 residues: CASSVSPSGSPENTEAFF. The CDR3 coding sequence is TGTGCCAGCAGCGTGAGTCCGTCAGGGAGTCCAGAGAACACTGAAGCTTTCTTT.

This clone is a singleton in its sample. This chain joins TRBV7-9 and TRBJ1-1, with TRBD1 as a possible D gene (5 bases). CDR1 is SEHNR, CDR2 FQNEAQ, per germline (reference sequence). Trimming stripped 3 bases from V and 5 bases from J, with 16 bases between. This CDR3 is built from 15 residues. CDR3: CASSFAGGGETEAFF. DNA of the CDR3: TGTGCCAGCAGCTTTGCGGGGGGTGGAGAGACTGAAGCTTTCTTT.

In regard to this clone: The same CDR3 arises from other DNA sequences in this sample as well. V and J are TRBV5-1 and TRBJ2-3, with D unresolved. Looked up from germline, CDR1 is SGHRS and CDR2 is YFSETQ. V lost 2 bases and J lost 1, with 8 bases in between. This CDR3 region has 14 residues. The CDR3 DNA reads TGCGCCAGCAGCTTATCGGGTGGCACAGATACGCAGTATTTT. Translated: CASSLSGGTDTQYF.

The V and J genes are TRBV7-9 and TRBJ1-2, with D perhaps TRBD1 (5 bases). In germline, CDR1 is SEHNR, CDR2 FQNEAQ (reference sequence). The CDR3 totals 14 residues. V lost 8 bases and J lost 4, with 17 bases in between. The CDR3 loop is CASCRLGECYGYTF. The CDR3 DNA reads TGTGCCAGCTGCCGTCTAGGGGAATGCTATGGCTACACCTTC.

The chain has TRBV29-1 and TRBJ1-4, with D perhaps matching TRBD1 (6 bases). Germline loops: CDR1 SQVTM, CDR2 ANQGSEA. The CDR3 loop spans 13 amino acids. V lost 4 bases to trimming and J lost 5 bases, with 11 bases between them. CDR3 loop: CSVASGANEKLFF. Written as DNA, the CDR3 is TGCAGCGTTGCATCGGGGGCGAATGAAAAACTGTTTTTT.

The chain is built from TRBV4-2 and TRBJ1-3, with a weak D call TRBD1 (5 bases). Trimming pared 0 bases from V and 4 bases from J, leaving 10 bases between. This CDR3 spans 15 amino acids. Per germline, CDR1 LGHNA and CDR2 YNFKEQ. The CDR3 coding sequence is TGTGCCAGCAGCCAAGACCGGGACCCGGGAAACACCATATATTTT. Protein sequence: CASSQDRDPGNTIYF.

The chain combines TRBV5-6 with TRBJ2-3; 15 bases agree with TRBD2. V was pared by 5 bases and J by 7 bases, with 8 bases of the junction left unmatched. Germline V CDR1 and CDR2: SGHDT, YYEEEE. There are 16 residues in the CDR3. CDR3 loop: CASSWRGTSGRYTQYF. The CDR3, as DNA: TGTGCCAGCAGTTGGCGCGGGACTAGCGGGAGGTATACGCAGTATTTT. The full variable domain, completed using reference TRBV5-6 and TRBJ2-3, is DAGVTQSPTHLIKTRGQQVTLRCSPKSGHDTVSWYQQALGQGPQFIFQYYEEEERQRGNFPDRFSGHQFPNYSSELNVNALLLGDSALYLCASSWRGTSGRYTQYFGPGTRLTVL.

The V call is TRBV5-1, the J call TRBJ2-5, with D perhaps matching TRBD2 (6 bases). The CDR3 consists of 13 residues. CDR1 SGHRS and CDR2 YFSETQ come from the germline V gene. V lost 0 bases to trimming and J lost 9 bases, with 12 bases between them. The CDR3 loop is CASSLAMEGAQYF. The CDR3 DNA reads TGCGCCAGCAGCTTGGCCATGGAGGGAGCCCAGTACTTC.

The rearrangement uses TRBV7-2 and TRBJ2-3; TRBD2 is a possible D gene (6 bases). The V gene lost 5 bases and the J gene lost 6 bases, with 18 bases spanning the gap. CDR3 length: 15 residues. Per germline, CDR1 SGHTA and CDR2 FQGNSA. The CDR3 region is CASSPRLGLSDTQYF. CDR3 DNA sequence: TGTGCCAGCAGCCCCAGACTAGGCCTTTCTGATACGCAGTATTTT.

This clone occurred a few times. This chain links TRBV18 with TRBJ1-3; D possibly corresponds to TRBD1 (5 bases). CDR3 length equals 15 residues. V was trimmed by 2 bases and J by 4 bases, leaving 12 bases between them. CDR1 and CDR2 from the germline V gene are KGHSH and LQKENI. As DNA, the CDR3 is TGTGCCAGCTCACCAGGGACGGTTCGAGGAAACACCATATATTTT. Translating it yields CASSPGTVRGNTIYF.

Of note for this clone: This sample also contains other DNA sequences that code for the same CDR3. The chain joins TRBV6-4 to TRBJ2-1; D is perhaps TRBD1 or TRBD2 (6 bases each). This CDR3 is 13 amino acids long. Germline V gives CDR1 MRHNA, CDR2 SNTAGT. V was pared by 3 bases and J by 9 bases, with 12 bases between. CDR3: CASSEIQGGEQFF. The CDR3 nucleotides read TGTGCCAGCAGTGAAATACAGGGAGGTGAGCAGTTCTTC.

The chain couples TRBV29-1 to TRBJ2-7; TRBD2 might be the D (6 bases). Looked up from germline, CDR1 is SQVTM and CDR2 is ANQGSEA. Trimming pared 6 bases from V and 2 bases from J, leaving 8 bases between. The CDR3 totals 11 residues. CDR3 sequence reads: CSVRGTYEQYF. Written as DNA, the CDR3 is TGCAGCGTGCGGGGAACCTACGAGCAGTACTTC.

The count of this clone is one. CDR3: CASSSDRIVAGNTIYF. DNA of the CDR3: TGTGCCAGCAGCTCGGACAGGATTGTTGCTGGAAACACCATATATTTT. V is TRBV7-8 and J is TRBJ1-3, with TRBD1 matching 7 bases. The CDR3 has 16 amino acids. V was clipped by 4 bases and J by 2 bases; unmatched bases: 8. Germline CDR1 SGHVS, CDR2 FQNEAQ.

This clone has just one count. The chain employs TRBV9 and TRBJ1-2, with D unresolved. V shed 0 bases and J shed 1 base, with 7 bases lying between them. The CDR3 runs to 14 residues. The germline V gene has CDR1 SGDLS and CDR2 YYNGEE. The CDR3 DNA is TGTGCCAGCAGCGTAGATGGTAGTAACTATGGCTACACCTTC. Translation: CASSVDGSNYGYTF.

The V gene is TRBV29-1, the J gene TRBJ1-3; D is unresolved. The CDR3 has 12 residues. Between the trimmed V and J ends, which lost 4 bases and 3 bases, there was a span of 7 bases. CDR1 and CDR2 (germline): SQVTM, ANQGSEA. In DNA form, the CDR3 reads TGCAGCGTTGGGAGGGATGGAAACACCATATATTTT. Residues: CSVGRDGNTIYF.

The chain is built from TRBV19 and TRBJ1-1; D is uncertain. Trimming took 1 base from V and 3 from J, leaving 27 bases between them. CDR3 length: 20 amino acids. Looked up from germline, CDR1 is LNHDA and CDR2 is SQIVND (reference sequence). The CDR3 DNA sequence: TGTGCCAGTAGTATAGTACCTCAGCGAGGTAGAGTCCGAGTCGACACTGAAGCTTTCTTT. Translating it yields CASSIVPQRGRVRVDTEAFF.

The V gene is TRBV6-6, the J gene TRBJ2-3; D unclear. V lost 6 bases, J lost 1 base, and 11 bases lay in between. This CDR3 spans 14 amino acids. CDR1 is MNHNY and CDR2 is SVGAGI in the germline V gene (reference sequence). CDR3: CASSYRIGTDTQYF. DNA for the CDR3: TGTGCCAGCAGCTACCGGATAGGCACAGATACGCAGTATTTT.

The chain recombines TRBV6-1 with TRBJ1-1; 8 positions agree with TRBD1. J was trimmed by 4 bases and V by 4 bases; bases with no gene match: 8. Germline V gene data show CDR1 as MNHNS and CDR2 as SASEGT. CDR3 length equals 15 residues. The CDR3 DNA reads TGTGCCAGCAGTGCGACGAGCAGGGGGCCCACTGAAGCTTTCTTT. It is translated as CASSATSRGPTEAFF.

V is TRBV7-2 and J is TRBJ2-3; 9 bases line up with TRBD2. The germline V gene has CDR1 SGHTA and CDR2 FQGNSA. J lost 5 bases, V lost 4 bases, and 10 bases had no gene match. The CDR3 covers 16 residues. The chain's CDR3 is CASSSRTSAWGDTQYF. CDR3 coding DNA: TGTGCCAGCAGCTCCCGGACTAGCGCCTGGGGAGATACGCAGTATTTT.

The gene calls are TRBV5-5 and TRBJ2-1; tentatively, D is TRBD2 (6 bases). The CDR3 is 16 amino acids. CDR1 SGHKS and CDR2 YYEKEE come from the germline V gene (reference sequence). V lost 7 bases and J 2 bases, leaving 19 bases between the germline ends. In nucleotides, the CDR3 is TGTGCCAGCCGCGATTCCGGGACTTTTACCTACAATGAGCAGTTCTTC. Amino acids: CASRDSGTFTYNEQFF. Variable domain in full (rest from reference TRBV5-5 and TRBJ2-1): DAGVTQSPTHLIKTRGQQVTLRCSPISGHKSVSWYQQVLGQGPQFIFQYYEKEERGRGNFPDRFSARQFPNYSSELNVNALLLGDSALYLCASRDSGTFTYNEQFFGPGTRLTVL.